This is a list of T cell receptor beta chains from one sample in a study of blood T cell repertoires in COVID-19. Clones were read by immunoSEQ multiplex PCR, and TCRdb kept only the in-frame ones, dropping some. The data show some 120,000 clones, about 90% seen once. The specimen was peripheral blood. Receptors originate from a man aged 50-59 years with COVID-19, enrolled during active disease. Both conserved end residues are part of each CDR3. A D gene is named only where the DNA matches it firmly. Size values are once, few and many counts, or a class for expanded clones, and some rows have none.

V gene	J gene	clone size	D gene	CDR3 protein	CDR3 DNA
TRBV3-1/TRBV3-2	TRBJ2-5	-	-	CASSRKETQYF	TGTGCCAGCAGCCGTAAAGAGACCCAGTACTTC
TRBV5-1	TRBJ1-2	-	-	CASSPQTGFPNYGYTF	TGCGCCAGCAGCCCCCAGACAGGCTTCCCTAACTATGGCTACACCTTC
TRBV7-2	TRBJ2-2	once	-	CASSLVGGGNTGELFF	TGTGCCAGCAGCTTAGTTGGTGGAGGGAACACCGGGGAGCTGTTTTTT
TRBV30	TRBJ1-5	-	-	CAWSVGSGVFKPQHF	TGTGCCTGGAGTGTAGGGTCCGGGGTTTTTAAGCCCCAGCATTTT
TRBV4-1	TRBJ2-6	-	-	CASSVSGASGANVLTF	TGCGCCAGCAGTGTGTCAGGCGCCTCTGGGGCCAACGTCCTGACTTTC
TRBV15	TRBJ2-1	-	-	CATSRTHNEQFF	TGTGCCACCAGCAGAACTCACAATGAGCAGTTCTTC
TRBV12-3/TRBV12-4	TRBJ2-5	-	-	CASTRLPKETQYF	TGTGCCAGCACGAGACTACCGAAGGAGACCCAGTACTTC
TRBV5-6	TRBJ1-1	-	-	CASSLPQGGTEAFF	TGTGCCAGCAGCTTGCCCCAGGGAGGCACTGAAGCTTTCTTT
TRBV9	TRBJ2-3	-	TRBD2	CASSGTSGRAADTQYF	TGTGCCAGCAGCGGAACTAGCGGGAGGGCCGCAGATACGCAGTATTTT
TRBV19	TRBJ1-1	-	TRBD1	CASSDRDTEAFF	TGTGCCAGTAGTGACAGGGACACTGAAGCTTTCTTT
TRBV29-1	TRBJ1-2	once	-	CSVDPRDNNYGYTF	TGCAGCGTTGATCCTAGGGACAACAACTATGGCTACACCTTC
TRBV7-2	TRBJ2-2	-	TRBD1	CASSHTGGTGELFF	TGTGCCAGCAGCCATACAGGGGGCACCGGGGAGCTGTTTTTT